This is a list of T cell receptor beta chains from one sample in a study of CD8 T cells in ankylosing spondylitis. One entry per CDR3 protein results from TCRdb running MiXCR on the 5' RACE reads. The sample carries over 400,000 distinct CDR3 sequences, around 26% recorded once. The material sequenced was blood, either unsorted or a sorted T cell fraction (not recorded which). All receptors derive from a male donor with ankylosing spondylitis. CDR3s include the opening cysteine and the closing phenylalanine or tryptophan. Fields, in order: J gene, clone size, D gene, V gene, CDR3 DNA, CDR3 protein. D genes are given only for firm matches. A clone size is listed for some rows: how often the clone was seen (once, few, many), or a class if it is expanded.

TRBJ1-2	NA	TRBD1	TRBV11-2	TGTGCCAGCAGCTTAGAACACGGGGGACAGGGGGCCGGGGGCTACACCTTC	CASSLEHGGQGAGGYTF
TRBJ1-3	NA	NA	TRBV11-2	TGTGCCAGCAGCCAGCGCGGGACAAACGGGAACACCATATATTTT	CASSQRGTNGNTIYF
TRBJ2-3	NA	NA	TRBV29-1	TGCAGCGTTCCAGATACGCAGTATTTT	CSVPDTQYF
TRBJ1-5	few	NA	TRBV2	TGTGCCAGCAGTGAAGCAGGGGCGGCCAATCAGCCCCAGCATTTT	CASSEAGAANQPQHF
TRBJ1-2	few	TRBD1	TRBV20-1	TGCAGTGCAATCGCGGGACAGGGGGGCTATGGCTACACCTTC	CSAIAGQGGYGYTF
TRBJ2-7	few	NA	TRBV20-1	TGCAGTGCTAGACTCCCGGGGGCTCACGAGCAGTACTTC	CSARLPGAHEQYF
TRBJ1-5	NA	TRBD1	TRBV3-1	TGTGCCAGCAGCCACACAGGGGAGAAACAGCCCCAGCATTTT	CASSHTGEKQPQHF
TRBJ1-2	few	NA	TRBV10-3	TGTGCCATCAGTCAGGGCCCACTCTATGGCTACACCTTC	CAISQGPLYGYTF
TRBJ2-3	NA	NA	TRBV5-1	TGCGCCAGCAGCTTGGCCGATAAACTAGCAAGCACAGATACGCAGTATTTT	CASSLADKLASTDTQYF
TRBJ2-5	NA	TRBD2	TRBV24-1	TGTGCCACCAGTGATTCGGGACTAGCGGGTGGAGAGACCCAGTACTTC	CATSDSGLAGGETQYF
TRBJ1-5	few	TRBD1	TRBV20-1	TGCAGTGCTACGGGGACCGGACAGGGGGTGAGCAATCAGCCCCAGCATTTT	CSATGTGQGVSNQPQHF
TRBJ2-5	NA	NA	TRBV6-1	TGTGCCAGCAGTGAAGAGGTTAACGGGAGTAAAGAGACCCAGTACTTC	CASSEEVNGSKETQYF
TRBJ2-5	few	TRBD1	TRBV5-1	TGCGCCAGCAAGCCGGGACAGGGAGAGACCCAGTACTTC	CASKPGQGETQYF
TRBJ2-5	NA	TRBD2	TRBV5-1	TGCGCCAGCGAAGCGGGACTTACCCGGGAGACCCAGTACTTC	CASEAGLTRETQYF
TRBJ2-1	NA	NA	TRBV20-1	TGCAGTGCTAGCGGCCCTAACAATGAGCAGTTCTTC	CSASGPNNEQFF
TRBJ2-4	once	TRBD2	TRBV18	TGTGCCAGCTCACCCCTACTAGCGGACAAAAACATTCAGTACTTC	CASSPLLADKNIQYF
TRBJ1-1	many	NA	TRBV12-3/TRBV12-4	TGTGCCAGCAGTTTCGACAGCATGAACACTGAAGCTTTCTTT	CASSFDSMNTEAFF
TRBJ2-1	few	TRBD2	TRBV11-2	TGTGCCAGCAGCTCGGGACTAGCGGGAGTTTTCGAGCAGTTCTTC	CASSSGLAGVFEQFF
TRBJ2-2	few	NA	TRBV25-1	TGTGCCAGCAGTGGTTCCAGGCCACCCCCCGGGGAGCTGTTTTTT	CASSGSRPPPGELFF
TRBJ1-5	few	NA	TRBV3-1	TGTGCCAGCAGCCAAGGTAGAGGGAGCAATCAGCCCCAGCATTTT	CASSQGRGSNQPQHF
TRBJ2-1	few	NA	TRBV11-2	TGTGCCAGCAGCTTCTACCGGGGGCTGTACAATGAGCAGTTCTTC	CASSFYRGLYNEQFF
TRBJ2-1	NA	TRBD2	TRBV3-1	TGTGCCAGCAGCCAAGATTGGGGATCGGGGGGGAATGAGCAGTTCTTC	CASSQDWGSGGNEQFF
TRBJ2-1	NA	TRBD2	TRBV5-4	TGTGCCAGCACCGTCTTGGCGGGAGGGAATTACAATGAGCAGTTCTTC	CASTVLAGGNYNEQFF
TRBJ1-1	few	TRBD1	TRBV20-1	TGCAGTGCCGCAGGGGGCGTCAACACTGAAGCTTTCTTT	CSAAGGVNTEAFF
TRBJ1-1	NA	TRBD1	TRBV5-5	TGTGCCAGCAGCTTTGGGACAGCCACTGAAGCTTTCTTT	CASSFGTATEAFF
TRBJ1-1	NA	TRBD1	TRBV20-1	TGCAGTGCTAGAGGAGACAGGGCCGGCACTGAAGCTTTCTTT	CSARGDRAGTEAFF
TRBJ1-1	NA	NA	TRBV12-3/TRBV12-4	TGTGCCAGCATGAGACCCGTGGAGGTGGCTTTCTTT	CASMRPVEVAFF
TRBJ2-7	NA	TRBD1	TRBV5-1	TGCGCCAGCAGCGAGCAGGGGGTTGGTGCCGAGCAGTACTTC	CASSEQGVGAEQYF
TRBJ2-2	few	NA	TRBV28	TGTGCCAGCGGGAGTTCCTATTCGGCCGGGGAGCTGTTTTTT	CASGSSYSAGELFF
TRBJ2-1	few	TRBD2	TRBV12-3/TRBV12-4	TGTGCCAGCAGAACGGGCGGGAGCTCCTACAATGAGCAGTTCTTC	CASRTGGSSYNEQFF
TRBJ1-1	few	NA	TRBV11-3	TGTGCCAGCAGCTTAGAGGGGGTCAGGGGCACTGAAGCTTTCTTT	CASSLEGVRGTEAFF
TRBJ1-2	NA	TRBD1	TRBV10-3	TGTGCCATCAGTTCCGCCGGGACAGGGAGCAACTATGGCTACACCTTC	CAISSAGTGSNYGYTF
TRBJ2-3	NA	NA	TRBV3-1	TGTGCCAGCAGCCAAGATTATTCTAGCACAGATACGCAGTATTTT	CASSQDYSSTDTQYF
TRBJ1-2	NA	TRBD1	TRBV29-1	TGCAGCGTTGAGCCGACAGGGGGCGGGTTGGACTACACCTTC	CSVEPTGGGLDYTF
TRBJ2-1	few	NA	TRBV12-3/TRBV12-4	TGTGCCAGCAGTTTAGAACGCACCAATGAGCAGTTCTTC	CASSLERTNEQFF
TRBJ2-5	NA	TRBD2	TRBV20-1	TGCAGTGCTAGAGGAAGTAGCGGGAGCCAAGAGACCCAGTACTTC	CSARGSSGSQETQYF
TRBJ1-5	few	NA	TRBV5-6	TGTGCCAGCAGCTTCGGGGGGACGAGCAATCAGCCCCAGCATTTT	CASSFGGTSNQPQHF
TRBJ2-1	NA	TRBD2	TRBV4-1	TGCGCCAGCAGCCAAGATCTCAGCGGGAGGGCGTACAATGAGCAGTTCTTC	CASSQDLSGRAYNEQFF
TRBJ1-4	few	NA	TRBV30	TGTGCCTGGAGTGTGCAGCAGGCGGGGGAAAAACTGTTTTTT	CAWSVQQAGEKLFF
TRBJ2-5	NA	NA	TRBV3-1	TGTGCCAGCAGCCAAGATGACCAAGAGACCCAGTACTTC	CASSQDDQETQYF
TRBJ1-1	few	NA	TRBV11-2	TGTGCCAGCAGCTCCCTTGGGGGGGTCACTGAAGCTTTCTTT	CASSSLGGVTEAFF
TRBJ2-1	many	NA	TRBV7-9	TGTGCCAGCAGCTTAAGTGGTGGGGGGAATGAGCAGTTCTTC	CASSLSGGGNEQFF
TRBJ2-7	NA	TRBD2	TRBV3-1	TGTGCCAGCAGCCCGGGGGGGGACCCCTCCTACGAGCAGTACTTC	CASSPGGDPSYEQYF
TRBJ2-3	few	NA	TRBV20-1	TGCAGTGCCTTAGGAGGGCTCGCAGATACGCAGTATTTT	CSALGGLADTQYF
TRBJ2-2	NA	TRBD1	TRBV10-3	TGTGCCACCCGGACAGGGGATGAGTCCGGGGAGCTGTTTTTT	CATRTGDESGELFF
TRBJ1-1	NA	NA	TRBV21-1	TGTGCCAGCAGCAAACAGGGAGCCCCAGGGGGGAGCACTGAAGCTTTCTTT	CASSKQGAPGGSTEAFF
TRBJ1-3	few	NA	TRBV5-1	TGCGCCAGCAGCTTGGACGGACAGTTGATTTCTGGAAACACCATATATTTT	CASSLDGQLISGNTIYF
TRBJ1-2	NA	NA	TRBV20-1	TGCAGTGCCGTCGACAGCCAGAACTATGGCTACACCTTC	CSAVDSQNYGYTF
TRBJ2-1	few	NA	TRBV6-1	TGTGCCAGCACCGATAGCGGAATCTACAATGAGCAGTTCTTC	CASTDSGIYNEQFF
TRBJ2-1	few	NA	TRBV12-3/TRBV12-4	TGTGCCAGCAGTTTAAAAGGCGGGGTGGTGGCGCGACATGTCAATGAGCAGTTCTTC	CASSLKGGVVARHVNEQFF
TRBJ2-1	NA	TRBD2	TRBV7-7	TGTGCCAGCAGCTTATTAATGGGAGGGTCCTACAATGAGCAGTTCTTC	CASSLLMGGSYNEQFF
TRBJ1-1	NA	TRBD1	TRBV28	TGTGCCAGCAGTTCCCATCCCGGGACAGGGTTATCTGAAGCTTTCTTT	CASSSHPGTGLSEAFF
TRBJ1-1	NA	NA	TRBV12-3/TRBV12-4	TGTGCCAGCAGCCAAGTAAGTGAAGCTTTCTTT	CASSQVSEAFF
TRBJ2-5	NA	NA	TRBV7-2	TGTGCCAGCACCGAATACCGGTCGGGAGAGACCCAGTACTTC	CASTEYRSGETQYF
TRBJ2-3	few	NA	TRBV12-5	TGTGCTAGTGGTTCCCCGGCGTCCACAGATACGCAGTATTTT	CASGSPASTDTQYF